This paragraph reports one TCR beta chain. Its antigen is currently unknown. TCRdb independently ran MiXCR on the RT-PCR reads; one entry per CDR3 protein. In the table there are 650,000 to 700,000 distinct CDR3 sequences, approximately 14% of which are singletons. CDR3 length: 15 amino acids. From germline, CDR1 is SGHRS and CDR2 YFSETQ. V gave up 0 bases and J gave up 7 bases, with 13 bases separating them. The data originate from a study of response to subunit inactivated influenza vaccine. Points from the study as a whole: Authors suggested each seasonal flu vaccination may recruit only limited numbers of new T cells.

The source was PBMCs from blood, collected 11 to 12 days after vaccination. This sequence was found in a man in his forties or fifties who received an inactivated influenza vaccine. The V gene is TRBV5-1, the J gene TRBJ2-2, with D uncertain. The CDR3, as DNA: TGCGCCAGCAGCTTGGCCTCAGGCCAAGTCGGGGAGCTGTTTTTT. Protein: CASSLASGQVGELFF.